The rows below give T cell receptor beta chains drawn from one sample of a study of blood T cell repertoires in COVID-19. Profiled with immunoSEQ multiplex PCR; TCRdb holds only in-frame clones, not every one. Here the sample spans some 220,000 clones, 75% to 90% being singletons. What was sequenced was peripheral blood. The receptors shown here come from a woman between 70 and 85 years old with COVID-19, enrolled during active disease. Both conserved end residues are part of each CDR3. Each record gives: J gene, V gene, CDR3 protein.

J: TRBJ1-1; V: TRBV5-4; CDR3: CASSYRQNTEAFF
J: TRBJ2-1; V: TRBV19; CDR3: CASTNERTSGRSHEQFF
J: TRBJ1-4; V: TRBV30; CDR3: CAASPGQDEKLFF
J: TRBJ2-1; V: TRBV4-3; CDR3: CASSVRQHNEQFF
J: TRBJ1-6; V: TRBV6-2/TRBV6-3; CDR3: CASSATTPRNSPLHF
J: TRBJ2-7; V: TRBV2; CDR3: CASSTGRDSYEQYF
J: TRBJ2-1; V: TRBV6-4; CDR3: CASSPSGHTYNEQFF
J: TRBJ2-3; V: TRBV27; CDR3: CASNSYGSGGSTDTQYF
J: TRBJ2-3; V: TRBV27; CDR3: CASSRDKGTDTQYF
J: TRBJ2-7; V: TRBV7-9; CDR3: CASSLSSYEQYF
J: TRBJ2-7; V: TRBV5-1; CDR3: CASSLDRAYYEQYF
J: TRBJ1-2; V: TRBV28; CDR3: CASTPRTGSGYTF
J: TRBJ2-2; V: TRBV19; CDR3: CASSPVGLAGGHTGELFF
J: TRBJ2-1; V: TRBV7-2; CDR3: CASSLAREAHNEQFF
J: TRBJ2-1; V: TRBV5-8; CDR3: CASSRSGGGYNEQFF
J: TRBJ1-1; V: TRBV28; CDR3: CASRGRMGAEAFF
J: TRBJ1-3; V: TRBV20-1; CDR3: CSASGGLSGNTIYF
J: TRBJ1-4; V: TRBV27; CDR3: CASSFEGRSREKLFF
J: TRBJ2-7; V: TRBV12-3/TRBV12-4; CDR3: CASRRGSSYEQYF
J: TRBJ2-1; V: TRBV5-4; CDR3: CASSAGGGQTYNEQFF
J: TRBJ1-6; V: TRBV28; CDR3: CASSLARTVNSPLHF
J: TRBJ1-4; V: TRBV2; CDR3: CASSDLGRGVTNEKLFF
J: TRBJ1-5; V: TRBV6-5; CDR3: CASGKGGSNQPQHF
J: TRBJ2-2; V: TRBV11-3; CDR3: CASSLQGTGELFF
J: TRBJ1-5; V: TRBV18; CDR3: CASSTTGLSNQPQHF
J: TRBJ2-1; V: TRBV2; CDR3: CAFGDSSYNEQFF
J: TRBJ2-7; V: TRBV9; CDR3: CASSALTSPEQYF
J: TRBJ1-3; V: TRBV28; CDR3: CATIMGNTIYF
J: TRBJ1-5; V: TRBV2; CDR3: CASGGQGNQPQHF
J: TRBJ1-1; V: TRBV3-1/TRBV3-2; CDR3: CASSRGGANTEAFF
J: TRBJ2-1; V: TRBV19; CDR3: CASSLAYNEQFF
J: TRBJ1-5; V: TRBV13; CDR3: CASSLGGQGSQPQHF
J: TRBJ1-2; V: TRBV7-3; CDR3: CASSMGQGREEGYTF
J: TRBJ2-3; V: TRBV24-1; CDR3: CATSDRVAGSGYTDTQYF
J: TRBJ1-1; V: TRBV9; CDR3: CASGRSGNTEAFF
J: TRBJ2-2; V: TRBV30; CDR3: CAWKQRNTGELFF
J: TRBJ2-3; V: TRBV7-6; CDR3: CASSLVAGVQDTQYF
J: TRBJ1-2; V: TRBV28; CDR3: CASSPSYGYTF
J: TRBJ1-2; V: TRBV9; CDR3: CASSVGEGVRGSYGYTF
J: TRBJ1-2; V: TRBV6-2/TRBV6-3; CDR3: CASSFGQVSNYGYTF
J: TRBJ2-7; V: TRBV4-1; CDR3: CASSQNRGTYEQYF
J: TRBJ2-5; V: TRBV7-9; CDR3: CASSLYQGLETQYF
J: TRBJ2-3; V: TRBV6-2/TRBV6-3; CDR3: CASSYPLAGGPTDTQYF
J: TRBJ1-3; V: TRBV18; CDR3: CASSPVQDSGNTIYF
J: TRBJ1-5; V: TRBV24-1; CDR3: CATSDGQGNQPQHF
J: TRBJ2-1; V: TRBV19; CDR3: CASTQYNEQFF